Included here is one T cell receptor beta chain sequence, with context. As yet, its antigen is unknown. Since a much larger clone is just one base distant, this may be a read error. The CDR3 covers 15 residues. J was trimmed by 13 bases and V by 5 bases; bases with no gene match: 16. CDR1 is LGHNA, CDR2 YNFKEQ, per germline. Then a second PCR, running roughly 7 to 11 cycles, was carried out with a sample-barcoded 5' primer and a J-beta primer mix. A template-switch adaptor with 12 random nucleotides tagged each cDNA molecule. TCRdb reanalysed the 5' RACE reads using MiXCR and keeps one entry per CDR3 protein. The sample holds 850,000 to 1,000,000 distinct CDR3 sequences, roughly 50% seen once. The data are from a study of blood T cells in healthy people across ages. Study outcomes and limitations: Unknown CMV status may confound age-related changes in expanded clones.

The sample comprised blood. This sequence originates from a woman aged 60-75 years in good health. The gene calls are TRBV4-2 and TRBJ2-4; 8 bases align to TRBD2. DNA of the CDR3: TGTGCCAGCAGCTTGGATAGTAGCGGGGACAATGAGCAGTACTTC. Translation gives CASSLDSSGDNEQYF.